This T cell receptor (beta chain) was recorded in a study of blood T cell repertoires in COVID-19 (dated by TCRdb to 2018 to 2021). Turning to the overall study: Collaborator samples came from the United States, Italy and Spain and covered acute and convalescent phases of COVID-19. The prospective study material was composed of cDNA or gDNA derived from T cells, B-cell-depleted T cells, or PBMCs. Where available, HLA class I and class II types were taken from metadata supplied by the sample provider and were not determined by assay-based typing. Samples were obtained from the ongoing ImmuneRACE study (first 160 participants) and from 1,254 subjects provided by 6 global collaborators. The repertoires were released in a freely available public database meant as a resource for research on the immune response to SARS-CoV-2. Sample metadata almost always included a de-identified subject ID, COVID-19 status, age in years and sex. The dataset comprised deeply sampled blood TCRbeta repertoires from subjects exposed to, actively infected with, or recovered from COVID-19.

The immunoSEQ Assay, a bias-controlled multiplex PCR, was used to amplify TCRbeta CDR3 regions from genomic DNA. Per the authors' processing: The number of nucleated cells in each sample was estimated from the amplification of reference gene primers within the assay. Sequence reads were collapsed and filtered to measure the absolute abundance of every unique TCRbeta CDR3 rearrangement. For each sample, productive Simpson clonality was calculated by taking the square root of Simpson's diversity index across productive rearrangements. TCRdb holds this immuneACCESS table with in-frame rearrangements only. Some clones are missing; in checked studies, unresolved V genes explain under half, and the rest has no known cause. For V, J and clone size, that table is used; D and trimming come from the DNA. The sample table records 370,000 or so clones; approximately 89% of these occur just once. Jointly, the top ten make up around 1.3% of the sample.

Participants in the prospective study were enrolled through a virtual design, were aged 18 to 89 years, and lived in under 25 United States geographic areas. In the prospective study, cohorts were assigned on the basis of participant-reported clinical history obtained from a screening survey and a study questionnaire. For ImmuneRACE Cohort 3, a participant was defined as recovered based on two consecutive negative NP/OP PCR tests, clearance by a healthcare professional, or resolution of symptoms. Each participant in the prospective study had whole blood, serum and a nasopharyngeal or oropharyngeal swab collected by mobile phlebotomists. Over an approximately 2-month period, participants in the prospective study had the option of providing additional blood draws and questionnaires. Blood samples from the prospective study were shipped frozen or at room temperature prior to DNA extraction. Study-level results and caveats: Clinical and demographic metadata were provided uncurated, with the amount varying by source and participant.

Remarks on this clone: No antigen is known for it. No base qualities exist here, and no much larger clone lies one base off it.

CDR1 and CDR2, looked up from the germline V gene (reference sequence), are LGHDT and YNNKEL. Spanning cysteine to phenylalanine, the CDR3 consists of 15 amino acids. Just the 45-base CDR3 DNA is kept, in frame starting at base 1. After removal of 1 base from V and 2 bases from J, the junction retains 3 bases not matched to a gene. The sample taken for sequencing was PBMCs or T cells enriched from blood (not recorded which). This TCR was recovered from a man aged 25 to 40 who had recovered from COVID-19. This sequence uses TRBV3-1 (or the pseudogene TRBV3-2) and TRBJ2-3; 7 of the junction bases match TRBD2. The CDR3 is CASSQAGLSTDTQYF. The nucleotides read TGTGCCAGCAGCCAAGCGGGACTATCCACAGATACGCAGTATTTT.